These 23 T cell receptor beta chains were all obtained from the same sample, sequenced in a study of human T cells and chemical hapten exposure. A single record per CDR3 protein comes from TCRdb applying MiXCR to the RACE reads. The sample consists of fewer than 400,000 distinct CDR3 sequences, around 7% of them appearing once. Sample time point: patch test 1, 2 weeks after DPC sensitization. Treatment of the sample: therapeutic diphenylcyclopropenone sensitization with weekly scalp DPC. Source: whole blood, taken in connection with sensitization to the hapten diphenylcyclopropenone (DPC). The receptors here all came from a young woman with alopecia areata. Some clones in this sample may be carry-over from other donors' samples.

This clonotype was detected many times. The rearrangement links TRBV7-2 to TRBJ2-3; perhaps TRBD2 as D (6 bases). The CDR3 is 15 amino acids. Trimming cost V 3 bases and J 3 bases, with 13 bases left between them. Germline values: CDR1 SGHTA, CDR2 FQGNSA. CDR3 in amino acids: CASSFNRAGTDTQYF. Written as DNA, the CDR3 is TGTGCCAGCAGCTTTAATAGGGCGGGGACAGATACGCAGTATTTT. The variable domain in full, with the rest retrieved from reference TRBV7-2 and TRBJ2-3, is GAGVSQSPSNKVTEKGKDVELRCDPISGHTALYWYRQSLGQGLEFLIYFQGNSAPDKSGLPSDRFSAERTGGSVSTLTIQRTQQEDSAVYLCASSFNRAGTDTQYFGPGTRLTVL.

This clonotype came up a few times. The CDR3 loop reads CASSQGLSYEQYF. The DNA of the CDR3 is TGCGCCAGCAGCCAGGGACTCTCCTACGAGCAGTACTTC. The rearrangement joins TRBV4-1 to TRBJ2-7; TRBD2 might be the D (6 bases). The germline V and J ends were trimmed by 3 bases and 0 bases, with 6 bases remaining between them. CDR3 length equals 13 residues. Germline V gene sequence: CDR1 MGHRA, CDR2 YSYEKL.

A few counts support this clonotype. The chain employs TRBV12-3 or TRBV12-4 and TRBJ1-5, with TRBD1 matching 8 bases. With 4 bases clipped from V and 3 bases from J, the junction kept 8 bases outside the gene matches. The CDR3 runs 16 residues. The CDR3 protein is CASSSVDRVSNQPQHF. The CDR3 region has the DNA TGTGCCAGCAGTTCAGTGGACAGGGTGTCCAATCAGCCCCAGCATTTT.

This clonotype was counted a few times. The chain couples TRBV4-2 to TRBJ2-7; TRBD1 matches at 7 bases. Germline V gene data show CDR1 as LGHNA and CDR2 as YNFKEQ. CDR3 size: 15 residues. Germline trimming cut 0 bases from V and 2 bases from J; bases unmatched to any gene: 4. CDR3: CASSQDRQGTYEQYF. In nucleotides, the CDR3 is TGTGCCAGCAGCCAAGATCGACAGGGAACCTACGAGCAGTACTTC.

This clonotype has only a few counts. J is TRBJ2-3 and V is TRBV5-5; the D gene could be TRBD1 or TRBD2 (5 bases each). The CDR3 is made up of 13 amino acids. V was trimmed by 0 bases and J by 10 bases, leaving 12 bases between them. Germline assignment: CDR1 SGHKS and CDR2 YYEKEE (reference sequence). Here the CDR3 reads CASSLDIGAAQYF. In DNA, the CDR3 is TGTGCCAGCAGCTTGGATATCGGGGCAGCGCAGTATTTT.

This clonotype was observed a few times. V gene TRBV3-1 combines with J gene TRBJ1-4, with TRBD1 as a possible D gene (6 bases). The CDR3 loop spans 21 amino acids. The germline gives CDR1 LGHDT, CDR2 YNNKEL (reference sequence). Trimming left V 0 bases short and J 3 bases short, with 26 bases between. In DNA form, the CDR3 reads TGTGCCAGCAGCCAAGACCCATATCGGACAGAGTCTTCAGCCCCTAATGAAAAACTGTTTTTT. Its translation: CASSQDPYRTESSAPNEKLFF.

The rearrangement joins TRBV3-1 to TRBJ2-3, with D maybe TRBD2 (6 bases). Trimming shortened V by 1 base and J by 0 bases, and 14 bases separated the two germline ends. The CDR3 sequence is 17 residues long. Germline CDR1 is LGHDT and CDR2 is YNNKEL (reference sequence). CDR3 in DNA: TGTGCCAGCAGCCAAGGTCCGAGCGGACTAAGCACAGATACGCAGTATTTT. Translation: CASSQGPSGLSTDTQYF.

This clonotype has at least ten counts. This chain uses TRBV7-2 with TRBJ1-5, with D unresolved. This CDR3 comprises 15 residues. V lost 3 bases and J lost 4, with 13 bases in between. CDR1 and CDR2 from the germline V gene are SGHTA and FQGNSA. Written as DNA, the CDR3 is TGTGCCAGCAGCTTTGTTTTTTCGGGGAATCAGCCCCAGCATTTT. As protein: CASSFVFSGNQPQHF.

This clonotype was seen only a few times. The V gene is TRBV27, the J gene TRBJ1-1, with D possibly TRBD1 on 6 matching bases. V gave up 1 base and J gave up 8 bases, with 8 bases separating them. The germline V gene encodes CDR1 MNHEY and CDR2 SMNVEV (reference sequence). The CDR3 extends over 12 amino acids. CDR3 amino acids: CASSLLGAEAFF. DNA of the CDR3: TGTGCCAGCAGTTTATTGGGGGCAGAAGCTTTCTTT.

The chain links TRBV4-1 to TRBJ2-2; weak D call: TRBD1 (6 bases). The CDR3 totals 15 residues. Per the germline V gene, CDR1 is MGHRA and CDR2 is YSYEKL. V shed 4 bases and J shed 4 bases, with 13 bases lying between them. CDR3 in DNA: TGCGCCAGCAGCCGGTTACAGGGAACCACCGGGGAGCTGTTTTTT. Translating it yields CASSRLQGTTGELFF.

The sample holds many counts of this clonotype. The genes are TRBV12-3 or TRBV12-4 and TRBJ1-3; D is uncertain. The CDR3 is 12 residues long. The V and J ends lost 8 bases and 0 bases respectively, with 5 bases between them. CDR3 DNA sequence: TGTGCCAGCGTCACCTCTGGAAACACCATATATTTT. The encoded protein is CASVTSGNTIYF.

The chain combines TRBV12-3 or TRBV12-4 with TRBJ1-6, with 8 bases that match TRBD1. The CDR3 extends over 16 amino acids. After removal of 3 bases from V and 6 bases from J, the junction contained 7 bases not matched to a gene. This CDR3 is CASSLFTGGTNSPLHF. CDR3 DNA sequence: TGTGCCAGCAGTTTGTTCACAGGGGGGACTAATTCACCCCTCCACTTT.

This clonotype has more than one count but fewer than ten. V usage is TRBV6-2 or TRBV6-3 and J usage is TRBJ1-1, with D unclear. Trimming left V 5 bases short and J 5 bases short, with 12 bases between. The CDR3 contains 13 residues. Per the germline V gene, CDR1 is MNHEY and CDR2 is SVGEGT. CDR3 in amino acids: CASSPRRETEAFF. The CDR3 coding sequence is TGTGCCAGCAGTCCCCGCCGGGAAACTGAAGCTTTCTTT.

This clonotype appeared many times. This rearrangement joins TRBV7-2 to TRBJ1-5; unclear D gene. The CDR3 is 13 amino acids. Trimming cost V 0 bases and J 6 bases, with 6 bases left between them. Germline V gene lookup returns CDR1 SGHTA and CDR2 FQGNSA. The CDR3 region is CASSLARAQPQHF. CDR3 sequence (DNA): TGTGCCAGCAGCTTAGCAAGGGCTCAGCCCCAGCATTTT. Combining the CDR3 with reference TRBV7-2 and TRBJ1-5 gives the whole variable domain GAGVSQSPSNKVTEKGKDVELRCDPISGHTALYWYRQSLGQGLEFLIYFQGNSAPDKSGLPSDRFSAERTGGSVSTLTIQRTQQEDSAVYLCASSLARAQPQHFGDGTRLSIL.

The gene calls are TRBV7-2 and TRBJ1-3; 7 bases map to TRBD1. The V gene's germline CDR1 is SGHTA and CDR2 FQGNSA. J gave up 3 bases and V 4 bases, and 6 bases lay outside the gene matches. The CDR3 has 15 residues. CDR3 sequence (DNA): TGTGCCAGCAGCTCGGTGACAGGGCGTGGAAACACCATATATTTT. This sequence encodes CASSSVTGRGNTIYF.

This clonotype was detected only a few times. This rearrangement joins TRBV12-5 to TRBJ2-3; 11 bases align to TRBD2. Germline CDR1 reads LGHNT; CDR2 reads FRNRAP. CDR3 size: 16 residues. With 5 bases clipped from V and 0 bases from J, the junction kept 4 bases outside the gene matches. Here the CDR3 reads CASGVGLAASTDTQYF. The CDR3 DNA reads TGTGCTAGTGGTGTGGGACTAGCGGCTAGCACAGATACGCAGTATTTT.

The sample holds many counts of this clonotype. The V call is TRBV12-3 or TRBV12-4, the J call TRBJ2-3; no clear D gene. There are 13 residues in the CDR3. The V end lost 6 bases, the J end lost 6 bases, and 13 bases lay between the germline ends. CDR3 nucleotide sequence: TGTGCCAGCAGCCGCCAGCTGGGGGATACGCAGTATTTT. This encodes CASSRQLGDTQYF.

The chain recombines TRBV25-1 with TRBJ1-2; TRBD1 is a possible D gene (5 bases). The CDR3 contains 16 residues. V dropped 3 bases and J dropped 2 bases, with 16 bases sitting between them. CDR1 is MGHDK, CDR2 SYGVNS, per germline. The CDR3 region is CASSDGAGAGNYGYTF. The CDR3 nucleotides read TGTGCCAGCAGTGATGGGGCCGGTGCGGGAAACTATGGCTACACCTTC.

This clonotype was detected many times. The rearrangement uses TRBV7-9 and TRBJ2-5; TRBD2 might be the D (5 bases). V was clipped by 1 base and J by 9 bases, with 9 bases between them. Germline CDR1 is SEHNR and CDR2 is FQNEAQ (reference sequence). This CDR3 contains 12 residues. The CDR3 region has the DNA TGTGCCAGCAGCTTAGGAGGGATGGCCCAGTACTTC. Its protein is CASSLGGMAQYF.

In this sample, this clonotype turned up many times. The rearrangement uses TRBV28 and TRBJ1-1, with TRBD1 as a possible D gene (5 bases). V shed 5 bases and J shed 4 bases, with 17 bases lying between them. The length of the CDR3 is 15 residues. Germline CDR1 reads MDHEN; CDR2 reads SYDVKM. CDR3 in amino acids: CASSPTQGGGTEAFF. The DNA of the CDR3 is TGTGCCAGCAGTCCTACCCAGGGTGGAGGCACTGAAGCTTTCTTT.

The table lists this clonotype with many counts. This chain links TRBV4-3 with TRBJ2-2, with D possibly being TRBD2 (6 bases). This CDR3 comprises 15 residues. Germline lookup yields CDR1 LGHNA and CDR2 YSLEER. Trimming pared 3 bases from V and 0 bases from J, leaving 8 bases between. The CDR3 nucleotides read TGCGCCAGCAGCCAGGCGGGACCGAACACCGGGGAGCTGTTTTTT. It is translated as CASSQAGPNTGELFF.

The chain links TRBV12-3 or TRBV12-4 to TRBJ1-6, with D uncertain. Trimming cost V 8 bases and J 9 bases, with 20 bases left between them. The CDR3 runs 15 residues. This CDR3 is CASCSPDSVGSPLHF. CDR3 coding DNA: TGTGCCAGCTGTTCGCCCGATTCAGTCGGTTCACCCCTCCACTTT.

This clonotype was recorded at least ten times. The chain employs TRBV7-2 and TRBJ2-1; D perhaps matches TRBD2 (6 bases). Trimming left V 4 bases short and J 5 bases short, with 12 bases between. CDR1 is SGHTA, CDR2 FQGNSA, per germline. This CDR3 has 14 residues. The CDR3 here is CASSSSIADNEQFF. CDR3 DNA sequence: TGTGCCAGCAGCTCCAGTATAGCGGACAATGAGCAGTTCTTC.